These T cell receptor beta chains were read from a single sample in a study of T cell changes during pregnancy in multiple sclerosis. Repertoires were generated with immunoSEQ multiplex PCR, while TCRdb's copy carries only in-frame clones and drops some. The sample includes some 87,000 clones, around 92% of them seen just once. The specimen was peripheral blood, collected in the first trimester of pregnancy. These receptors were collected from a female donor with multiple sclerosis, enrolled in a pregnancy study. Both conserved end residues are part of each CDR3. The D gene is left open where the match is weak. Where a row states a size, it is once, few, many or the class of an expanded clone; other rows omit it.

>TRBJ2-1|TRBD2|TRBV5-1|-
CASSPRTSGNEQFF
TGCGCCAGCAGCCCCCGGACTAGCGGGAATGAGCAGTTCTTC
>TRBJ2-7|-|TRBV7-2|-
CASSSTSYEQYF
TGTGCCAGCAGCTCTACGTCCTACGAGCAGTACTTC
>TRBJ1-2|-|TRBV30|-
CAWTLQQGNYGYTF
TGTGCCTGGACCCTTCAGCAGGGTAACTATGGCTACACCTTC
>TRBJ1-2|TRBD1|TRBV6-6|-
CACQRDRDGYTF
TGTGCCTGCCAGCGCGACAGGGATGGCTACACCTTC
>TRBJ1-2|-|TRBV7-9|-
CASSRRGSRGYTF
TGTGCCAGCAGTCGAAGGGGGAGTCGGGGCTACACCTTC
>TRBJ2-1|-|TRBV7-2|-
CASSRERNEQFF
TGTGCCAGCAGCCGGGAGCGCAATGAGCAGTTCTTC
>TRBJ1-2|-|TRBV2|-
CASSEADKGYGYTF
TGTGCCAGCAGTGAAGCGGACAAAGGGTATGGCTACACCTTC
>TRBJ2-7|TRBD2|TRBV6-5|-
CASTGGAYEQYF
TGTGCCAGCACCGGGGGGGCATACGAGCAGTACTTC
>TRBJ1-1|TRBD1|TRBV28|-
CASSSLGQGIEAFF
TGTGCCAGCAGTTCACTAGGACAGGGGATTGAAGCTTTCTTT
>TRBJ2-3|-|TRBV2|-
CASSEEGIRYTDTQYF
TGTGCCAGCAGTGAAGAGGGGATCCGATACACAGATACGCAGTATTTT
>TRBJ2-3|TRBD1|TRBV4-3|-
CASSQERQGADTQYF
TGCGCCAGCAGCCAAGAACGACAGGGCGCAGATACGCAGTATTTT
>TRBJ2-1|TRBD1|TRBV27|-
CASSLNVRDRAYNEQFF
TGTGCCAGCAGCCTGAATGTCCGGGACAGGGCCTACAATGAGCAGTTCTTC
>TRBJ2-3|TRBD2|TRBV7-8|-
CASSLAVSPSGRLTDTQYF
TGTGCCAGCAGCTTAGCGGTTTCCCCTAGCGGGAGGCTCACAGATACGCAGTATTTT
>TRBJ1-4|TRBD1|TRBV30|-
CAWSRPGQLNEKLFF
TGTGCCTGGAGTCGTCCGGGACAGCTTAATGAAAAACTGTTTTTT
>TRBJ2-7|TRBD1|TRBV4-1|-
CASSHPPGTAYEQYF
TGCGCCAGCAGCCACCCCCCCGGGACAGCCTACGAGCAGTACTTC
>TRBJ2-1|-|TRBV7-9|-
CASSDNYNEQFF
TGTGCCAGCAGCGACAATTACAATGAGCAGTTCTTC
>TRBJ1-2|TRBD1|TRBV10-3|-
CAISEVTGGTRGYTF
TGTGCCATCAGTGAGGTTACAGGGGGTACACGAGGCTACACCTTC
>TRBJ2-2|TRBD1|TRBV7-2|-
CASSFDRGNTGELFF
TGTGCCAGCAGCTTCGACAGGGGGAACACCGGGGAGCTGTTTTTT
>TRBJ1-5|TRBD1|TRBV28|once
CASRAGTASNQPQHF
TGTGCCAGCAGGGCCGGGACAGCTAGCAATCAGCCCCAGCATTTT
>TRBJ2-5|TRBD2|TRBV9|-
CASSVAGYGREQETQYF
TGTGCCAGCAGCGTAGCGGGGTATGGGCGGGAGCAAGAGACCCAGTACTTC
>TRBJ1-2|-|TRBV5-1|once
CASSKGDGSNYGYTF
TGCGCCAGCAGCAAAGGAGACGGAAGTAACTATGGCTACACCTTC
>TRBJ1-5|-|TRBV5-6|-
CASSLAGGQLVVDQPQHF
TGTGCCAGCAGCTTGGCCGGCGGACAGCTCGTAGTCGATCAGCCCCAGCATTTT
>TRBJ2-1|TRBD1|TRBV6-6|-
CASSPDRGPHYNEQFF
TGTGCCAGCAGCCCAGACAGGGGACCCCACTACAATGAGCAGTTCTTC
>TRBJ2-1|TRBD1|TRBV6-5|-
CASSNPRQGIHEQFF
TGTGCCAGTAGCAACCCGAGACAGGGGATCCATGAGCAGTTCTTC
>TRBJ1-2|TRBD1|TRBV5-4|-
CASSPPGQTYGYTF
TGTGCCAGCAGCCCGCCGGGACAGACCTATGGCTACACCTTC
>TRBJ1-1|-|TRBV28|-
CASSPGDLKEAFF
TGTGCCAGCAGCCCGGGGGACCTTAAAGAAGCTTTCTTT
>TRBJ2-7|TRBD2|TRBV4-2|-
CASSGRGAYEQYF
TGTGCCAGCAGCGGCCGGGGGGCCTACGAGCAGTACTTC
>TRBJ2-2|-|TRBV5-6|-
CASSFFTLRGRDTGELFF
TGTGCCAGCAGCTTTTTCACACTGCGGGGGCGCGACACCGGGGAGCTGTTTTTT
>TRBJ1-2|-|TRBV7-8|-
CASSLRARGFYGYTF
TGTGCCAGCAGCTTACGGGCCAGGGGTTTTTATGGCTACACCTTC
>TRBJ2-5|-|TRBV18|-
CASSPLIASQVVTQYF
TGTGCCAGCTCACCACTAATAGCGAGCCAAGTGGTGACCCAGTACTTC